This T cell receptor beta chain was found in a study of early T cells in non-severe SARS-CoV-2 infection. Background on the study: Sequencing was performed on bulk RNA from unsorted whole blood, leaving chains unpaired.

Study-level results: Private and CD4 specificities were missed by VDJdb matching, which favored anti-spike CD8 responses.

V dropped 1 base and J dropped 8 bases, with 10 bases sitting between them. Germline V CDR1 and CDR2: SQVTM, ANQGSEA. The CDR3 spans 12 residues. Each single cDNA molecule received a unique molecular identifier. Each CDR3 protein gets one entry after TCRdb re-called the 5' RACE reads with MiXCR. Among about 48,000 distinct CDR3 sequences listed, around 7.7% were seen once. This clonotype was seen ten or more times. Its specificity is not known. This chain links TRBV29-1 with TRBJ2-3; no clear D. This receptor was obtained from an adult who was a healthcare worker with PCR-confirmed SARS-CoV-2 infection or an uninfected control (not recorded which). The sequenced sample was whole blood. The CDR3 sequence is CSVEVAAATQYF. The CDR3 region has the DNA TGCAGCGTTGAAGTCGCGGCAGCTACGCAGTATTTT.